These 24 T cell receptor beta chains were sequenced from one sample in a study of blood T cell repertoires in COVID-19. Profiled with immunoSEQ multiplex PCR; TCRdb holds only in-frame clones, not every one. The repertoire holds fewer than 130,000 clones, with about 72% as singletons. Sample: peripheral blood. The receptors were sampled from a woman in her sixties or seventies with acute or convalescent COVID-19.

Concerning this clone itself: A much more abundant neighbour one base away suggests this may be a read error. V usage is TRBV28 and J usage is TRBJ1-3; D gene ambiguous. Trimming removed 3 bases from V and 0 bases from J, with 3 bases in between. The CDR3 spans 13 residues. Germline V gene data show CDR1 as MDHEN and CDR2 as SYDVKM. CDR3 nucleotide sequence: TGTGCCAGCAGTTTCTACTCTGGAAACACCATATATTTT. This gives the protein CASSFYSGNTIYF.

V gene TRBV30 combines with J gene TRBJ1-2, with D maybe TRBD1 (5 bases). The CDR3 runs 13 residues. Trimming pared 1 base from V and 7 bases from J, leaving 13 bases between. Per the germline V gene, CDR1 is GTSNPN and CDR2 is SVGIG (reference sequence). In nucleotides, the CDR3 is TGTGCCTGGAGTGATTGGGGCGACGGTGGCTACACCTTC. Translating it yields CAWSDWGDGGYTF.

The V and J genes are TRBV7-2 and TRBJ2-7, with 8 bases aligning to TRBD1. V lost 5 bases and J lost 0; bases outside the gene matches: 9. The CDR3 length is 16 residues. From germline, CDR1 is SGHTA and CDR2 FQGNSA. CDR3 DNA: TGTGCCAGCAGCCTGGACGGGACAGGCAGCTCCTACGAGCAGTACTTC. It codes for CASSLDGTGSSYEQYF.

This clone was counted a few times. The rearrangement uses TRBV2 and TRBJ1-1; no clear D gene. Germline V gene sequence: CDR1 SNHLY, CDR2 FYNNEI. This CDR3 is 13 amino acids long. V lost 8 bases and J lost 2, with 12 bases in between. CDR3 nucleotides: TGTGCCAGCGGGAGGACTTATAACACTGAAGCTTTCTTT. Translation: CASGRTYNTEAFF.

The CDR3 spells CSVRGEGDDYGYTF. The DNA of the CDR3 is TGCAGCGTACGGGGGGAGGGAGACGACTATGGCTACACCTTC. The rearrangement joins TRBV29-1 to TRBJ1-2; weak D call: TRBD1 (5 bases). V lost 6 bases and J lost 3, with 17 bases in between. CDR3 size: 14 residues. CDR1 and CDR2 from the germline V gene are SQVTM and ANQGSEA.

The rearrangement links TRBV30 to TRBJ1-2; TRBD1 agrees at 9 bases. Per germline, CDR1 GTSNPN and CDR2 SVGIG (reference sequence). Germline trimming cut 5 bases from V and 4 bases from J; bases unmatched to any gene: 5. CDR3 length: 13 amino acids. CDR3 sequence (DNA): TGTGCCTGGTGGGACAGGGCCCGCTATGGCTACACCTTC. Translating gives CAWWDRARYGYTF.

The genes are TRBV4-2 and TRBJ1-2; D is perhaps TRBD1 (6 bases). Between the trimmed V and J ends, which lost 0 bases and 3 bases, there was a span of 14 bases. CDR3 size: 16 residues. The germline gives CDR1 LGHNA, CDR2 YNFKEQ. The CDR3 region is CASSQDQTGRYYGYTF. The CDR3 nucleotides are TGTGCCAGCAGCCAAGATCAAACAGGGCGGTACTATGGCTACACCTTC.

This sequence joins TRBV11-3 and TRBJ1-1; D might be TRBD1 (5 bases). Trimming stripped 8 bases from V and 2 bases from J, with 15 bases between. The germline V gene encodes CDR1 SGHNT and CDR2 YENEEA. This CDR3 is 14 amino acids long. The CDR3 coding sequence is TGTGCCAGCGGGGCGGAGCCCACTAACACTGAAGCTTTCTTT. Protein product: CASGAEPTNTEAFF. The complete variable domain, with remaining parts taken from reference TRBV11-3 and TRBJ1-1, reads EAGVVQSPRYKIIEKKQPVAFWCNPISGHNTLYWYLQNLGQGPELLIRYENEEAVDDSQLPKDRFSAERLKGVDSTLKIQPAELGDSAVYLCASGAEPTNTEAFFGQGTRLTVV.

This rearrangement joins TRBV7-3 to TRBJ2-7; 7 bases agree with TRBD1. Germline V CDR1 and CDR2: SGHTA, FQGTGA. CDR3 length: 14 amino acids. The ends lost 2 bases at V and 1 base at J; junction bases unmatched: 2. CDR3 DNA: TGTGCCAGCAGCTTAGGGACAGTATCCTACGAGCAGTACTTC. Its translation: CASSLGTVSYEQYF.

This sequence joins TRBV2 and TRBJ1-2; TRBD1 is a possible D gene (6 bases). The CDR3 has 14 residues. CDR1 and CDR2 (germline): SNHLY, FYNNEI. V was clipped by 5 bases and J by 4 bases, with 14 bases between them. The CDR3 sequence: CASSPTGSGYGYTF. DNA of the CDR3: TGTGCCAGCAGTCCAACAGGGTCTGGCTATGGCTACACCTTC.

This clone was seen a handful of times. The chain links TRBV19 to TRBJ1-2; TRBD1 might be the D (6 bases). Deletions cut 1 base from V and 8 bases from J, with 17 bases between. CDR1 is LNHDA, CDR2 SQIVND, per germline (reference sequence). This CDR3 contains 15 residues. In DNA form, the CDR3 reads TGTGCCAGTAGTATAGGTCTGGGGGCTTATCGCGGCTACACCTTC. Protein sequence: CASSIGLGAYRGYTF.

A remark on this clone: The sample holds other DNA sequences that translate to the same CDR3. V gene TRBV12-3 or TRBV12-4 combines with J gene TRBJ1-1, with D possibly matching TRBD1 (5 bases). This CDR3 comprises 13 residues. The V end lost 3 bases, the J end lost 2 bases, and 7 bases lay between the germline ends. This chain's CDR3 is CASSFGGNTEAFF. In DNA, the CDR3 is TGTGCCAGCAGTTTCGGGGGTAACACTGAAGCTTTCTTT.

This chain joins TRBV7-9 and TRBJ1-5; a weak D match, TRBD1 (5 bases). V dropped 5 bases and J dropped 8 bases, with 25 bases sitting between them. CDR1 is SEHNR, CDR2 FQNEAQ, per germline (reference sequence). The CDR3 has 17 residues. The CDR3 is CASSPGGVQRGLEPQHF. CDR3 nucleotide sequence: TGTGCCAGCAGCCCGGGAGGGGTCCAACGAGGATTGGAGCCCCAGCATTTT.

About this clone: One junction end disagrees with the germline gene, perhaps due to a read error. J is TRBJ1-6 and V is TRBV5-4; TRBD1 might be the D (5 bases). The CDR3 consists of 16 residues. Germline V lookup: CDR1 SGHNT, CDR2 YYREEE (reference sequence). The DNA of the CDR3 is TGTGCCAGCAGCTTGAGAGGGACTGAACAGAATTCACCCCCCCACTTT. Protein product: CASSLRGTEQNSPPHF.

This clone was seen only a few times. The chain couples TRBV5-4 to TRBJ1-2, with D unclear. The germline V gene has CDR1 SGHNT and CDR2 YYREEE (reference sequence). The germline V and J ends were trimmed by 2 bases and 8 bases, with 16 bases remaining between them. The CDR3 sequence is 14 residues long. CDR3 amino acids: CASSLIRVGAGYTF. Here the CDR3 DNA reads TGTGCCAGCAGCTTAATTCGTGTGGGCGCAGGCTACACCTTC. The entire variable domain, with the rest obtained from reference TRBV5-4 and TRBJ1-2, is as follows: ETGVTQSPTHLIKTRGQQVTLRCSSQSGHNTVSWYQQALGQGPQFIFQYYREEENGRGNFPPRFSGLQFPNYSSELNVNALELDDSALYLCASSLIRVGAGYTFGSGTRLTVV.

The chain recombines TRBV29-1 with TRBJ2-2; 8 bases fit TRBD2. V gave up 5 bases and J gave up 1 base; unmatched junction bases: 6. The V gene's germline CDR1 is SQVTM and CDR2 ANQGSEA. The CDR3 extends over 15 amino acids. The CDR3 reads CSVRGGLGNTGELFF. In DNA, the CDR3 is TGCAGCGTTCGCGGGGGGCTAGGGAACACCGGGGAGCTGTTTTTT.

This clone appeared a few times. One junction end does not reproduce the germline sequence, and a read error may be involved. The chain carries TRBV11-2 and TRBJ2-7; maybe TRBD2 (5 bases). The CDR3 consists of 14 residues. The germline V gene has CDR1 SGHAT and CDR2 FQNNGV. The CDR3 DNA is TGTGCCAGCAGCTTAGAACCTAGCTCCAACGAGCAGTACTTC. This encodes CASSLEPSSNEQYF. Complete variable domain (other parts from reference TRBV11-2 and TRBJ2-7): EAGVAQSPRYKIIEKRQSVAFWCNPISGHATLYWYQQILGQGPKLLIQFQNNGVVDDSQLPKDRFSAERLKGVDSTLKIQPAKLEDSAVYLCASSLEPSSNEQYFGPGTRLTVT.

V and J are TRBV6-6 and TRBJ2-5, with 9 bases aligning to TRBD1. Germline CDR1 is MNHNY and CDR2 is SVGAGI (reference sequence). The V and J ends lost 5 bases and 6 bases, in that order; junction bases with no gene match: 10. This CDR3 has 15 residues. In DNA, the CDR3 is TGTGCCAGCAGTCGAACCGGGACAGGGAGGCAGACCCAGTACTTC. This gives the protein CASSRTGTGRQTQYF.

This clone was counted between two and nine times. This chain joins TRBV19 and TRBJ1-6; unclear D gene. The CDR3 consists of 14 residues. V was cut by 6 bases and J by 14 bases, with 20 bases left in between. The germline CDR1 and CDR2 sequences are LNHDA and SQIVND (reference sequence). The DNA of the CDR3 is TGTGCCAGTAGGAGTTTTCAGGTGGTAGCGTCCCTCCACTTT. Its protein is CASRSFQVVASLHF.

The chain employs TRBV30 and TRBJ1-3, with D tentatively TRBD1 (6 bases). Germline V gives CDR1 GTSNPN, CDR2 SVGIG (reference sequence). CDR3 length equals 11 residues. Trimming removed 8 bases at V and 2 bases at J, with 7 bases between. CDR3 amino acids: CARTAGNTIYF. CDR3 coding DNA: TGTGCCCGGACAGCTGGAAACACCATATATTTT.

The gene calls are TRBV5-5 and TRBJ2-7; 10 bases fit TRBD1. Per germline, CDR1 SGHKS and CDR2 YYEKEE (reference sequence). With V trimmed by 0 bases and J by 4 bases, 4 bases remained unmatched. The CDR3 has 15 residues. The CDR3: CASSLGDRGFYEQYF. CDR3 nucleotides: TGTGCCAGCAGCTTGGGGGACAGGGGTTTTTACGAGCAGTACTTC. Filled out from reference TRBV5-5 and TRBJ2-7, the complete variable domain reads DAGVTQSPTHLIKTRGQQVTLRCSPISGHKSVSWYQQVLGQGPQFIFQYYEKEERGRGNFPDRFSARQFPNYSSELNVNALLLGDSALYLCASSLGDRGFYEQYFGPGTRLTVT.

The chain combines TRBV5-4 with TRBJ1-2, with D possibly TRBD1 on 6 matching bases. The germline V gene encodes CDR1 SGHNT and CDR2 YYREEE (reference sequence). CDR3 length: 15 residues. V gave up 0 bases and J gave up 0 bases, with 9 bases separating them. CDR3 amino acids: CASSLGQATNYGYTF. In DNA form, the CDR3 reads TGTGCCAGCAGCTTGGGACAGGCCACTAACTATGGCTACACCTTC.

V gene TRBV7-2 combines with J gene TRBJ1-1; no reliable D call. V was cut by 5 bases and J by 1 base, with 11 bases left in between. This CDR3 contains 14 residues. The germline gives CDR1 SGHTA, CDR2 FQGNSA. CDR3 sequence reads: CASSPSRQNTEAFF. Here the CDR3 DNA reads TGTGCCAGCAGCCCGTCTAGGCAGAACACTGAAGCTTTCTTT. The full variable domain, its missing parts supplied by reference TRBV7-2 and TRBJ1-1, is GAGVSQSPSNKVTEKGKDVELRCDPISGHTALYWYRQSLGQGLEFLIYFQGNSAPDKSGLPSDRFSAERTGGSVSTLTIQRTQQEDSAVYLCASSPSRQNTEAFFGQGTRLTVV.

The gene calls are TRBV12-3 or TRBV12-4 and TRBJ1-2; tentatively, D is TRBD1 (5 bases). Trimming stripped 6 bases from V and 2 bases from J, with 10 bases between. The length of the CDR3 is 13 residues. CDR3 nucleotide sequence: TGTGCCAGCAGCTCGACAGTGAACTATGGCTACACCTTC. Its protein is CASSSTVNYGYTF.